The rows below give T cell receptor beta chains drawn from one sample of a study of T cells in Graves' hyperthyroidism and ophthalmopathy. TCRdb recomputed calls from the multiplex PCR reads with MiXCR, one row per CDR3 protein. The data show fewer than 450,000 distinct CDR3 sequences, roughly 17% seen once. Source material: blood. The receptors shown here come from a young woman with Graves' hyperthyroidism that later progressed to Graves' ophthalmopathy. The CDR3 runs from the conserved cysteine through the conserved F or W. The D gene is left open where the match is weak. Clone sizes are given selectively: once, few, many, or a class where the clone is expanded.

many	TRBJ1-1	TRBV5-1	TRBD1	CASSFRQGEGTEAFF	TGCGCCAGCAGCTTCCGACAGGGGGAGGGCACTGAAGCTTTCTTT
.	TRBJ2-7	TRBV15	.	CATSRGSGQGSGEQYF	TGTGCCACCAGCAGAGGATCTGGGCAGGGGTCGGGTGAGCAGTACTTC
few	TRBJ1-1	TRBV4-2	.	CASSQSPQGNTEAFF	TGTGCCAGCAGCCAATCCCCTCAGGGGAACACTGAAGCTTTCTTT
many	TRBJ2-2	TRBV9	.	CASSVKESGELFF	TGTGCCAGCAGCGTAAAGGAGTCCGGGGAGCTGTTTTTT
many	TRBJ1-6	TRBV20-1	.	CSARRAEHSPLHF	TGCAGTGCTAGAAGGGCGGAGCATTCACCCCTCCACTTT
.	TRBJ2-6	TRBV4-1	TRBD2	CASSLFLAGGPTNSGANVLTF	TGCGCCAGCAGCCTTTTCCTAGCGGGAGGGCCTACCAACTCTGGGGCCAACGTCCTGACTTTC
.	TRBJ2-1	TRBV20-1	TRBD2	CSATTAGLIKLEQFF	TGCAGTGCAACGACAGCGGGACTAATAAAACTGGAGCAGTTCTTC
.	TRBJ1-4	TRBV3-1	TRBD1	CASKTNRGGNEKLFF	TGTGCCAGCAAGACCAACAGGGGGGGTAATGAAAAACTGTTTTTT
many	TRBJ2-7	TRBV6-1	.	CASRVTQSYEQYF	TGTGCCAGCAGAGTGACACAATCCTACGAGCAGTACTTC
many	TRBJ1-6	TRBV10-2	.	CASSDGAIGNHSPLHF	TGCGCCAGCAGTGATGGAGCAATCGGAAATCATTCACCCCTCCACTTT
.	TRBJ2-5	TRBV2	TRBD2	CASSGPSGGGGETQYF	TGTGCCAGCAGTGGGCCTAGCGGGGGGGGGGGGGAGACCCAGTACTTC
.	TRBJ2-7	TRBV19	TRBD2	CASSITTSGTYEQYF	TGTGCCAGTAGTATAACGACTAGCGGAACCTACGAGCAGTACTTC
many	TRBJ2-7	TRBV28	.	CASRRQSSYEQYF	TGTGCCAGCAGAAGACAGAGTTCCTACGAGCAGTACTTC